This TCR beta chain appears in the sequencing data of a study of blood T cell repertoires in COVID-19. Study-level background: Samples taken during acute and convalescent COVID-19 were collected in the United States, Italy and Spain.

Authors' processing steps: Amplification of reference gene primers provided the estimated nucleated cell counts. Sequenced by immunoSEQ multiplex PCR; TCRdb stores in-frame clones only, minus some. Clonal size and the V and J genes are those of that table, whereas D and trimming came from the DNA. The table has about 380,000 clones, 85% to 90% seen once. The CDR3 is 14 residues long. Trimming pared 5 bases from V and 4 bases from J, leaving 12 bases between. The germline CDR1 and CDR2 sequences are MDHEN and SYDVKM. This chain uses TRBV28 with TRBJ1-3; tentatively, D is TRBD1 (6 bases). This clonotype was obtained from a man between 18 and 29 years old with active or convalescent COVID-19. Sequencing used peripheral blood. This chain's CDR3 is CASSLTGFGNTIYF. The DNA of the CDR3 is TGTGCCAGCAGTCTTACAGGGTTCGGAAACACCATATATTTT.